The 32 T cell receptor beta chains listed next were all sequenced from one sample in a study of blood T cell repertoires in COVID-19. The method was immunoSEQ multiplex PCR; TCRdb's version includes in-frame clones alone and lacks a portion of them. Here the sample spans 160,000 or so clones, 85% to 90% being singletons. Sequencing used PBMCs or T cells enriched from blood (not recorded which). Every receptor here comes from a woman aged 45-65 years who had recovered from COVID-19.

The chain joins TRBV9 to TRBJ1-1, with 10 positions matching TRBD1. V dropped 2 bases and J dropped 5; count of bases not matched to a gene: 6. This CDR3 is 15 amino acids long. From germline, CDR1 is SGDLS and CDR2 YYNGEE. The CDR3 DNA reads TGTGCCAGCAGCGTCGGGACAGGGGTAGGTACTGAAGCTTTCTTT. The encoded protein is CASSVGTGVGTEAFF.

J is TRBJ2-7 and V is TRBV7-6, with D maybe TRBD2 (6 bases). This CDR3 is built from 14 residues. V lost 1 base and J lost 7, with 14 bases in between. Per the germline V gene, CDR1 is SGHVS and CDR2 is FNYEAQ. This CDR3 is CASSLGAGTKEQYF. The DNA for the CDR3 is TGTGCCAGCAGCTTAGGGGCGGGAACGAAGGAGCAGTACTTC.

This clone was counted only a few times. The chain joins TRBV7-2 to TRBJ1-3, with TRBD1 identical over 7 bases. V gave up 1 base and J gave up 5 bases; unmatched junction bases: 2. CDR1 and CDR2 (germline): SGHTA, FQGNSA. The CDR3 runs 14 residues. CDR3 bases: TGTGCCAGCAGCTTAGAACAGGGGCGAAACACCATATATTTT. The encoded protein is CASSLEQGRNTIYF. Using reference TRBV7-2 and TRBJ1-3 for the parts outside the CDR3, the full variable domain is GAGVSQSPSNKVTEKGKDVELRCDPISGHTALYWYRQSLGQGLEFLIYFQGNSAPDKSGLPSDRFSAERTGGSVSTLTIQRTQQEDSAVYLCASSLEQGRNTIYFGEGSWLTVV.

This sequence joins TRBV29-1 and TRBJ2-4; 8 bases line up with TRBD1. The V gene end was trimmed by 6 bases and the J gene end by 0 bases; junction bases not matched to a gene: 7. Germline lookup yields CDR1 SQVTM and CDR2 ANQGSEA. CDR3 length equals 15 residues. The CDR3 DNA sequence: TGCAGCGTCGTTCGACAGGGGACAGCCAAAAACATTCAGTACTTC. It specifies CSVVRQGTAKNIQYF.

This sequence joins TRBV3-1 (or the pseudogene TRBV3-2) and TRBJ2-1; D gene unclear. The CDR3 totals 12 residues. CDR1 and CDR2 (germline): LGHDT, YNNKEL (reference sequence). The germline V and J ends were trimmed by 4 bases and 5 bases, with 6 bases remaining between them. As DNA, the CDR3 is TGTGCCAGCAGCCGCAACAACAATGAGCAGTTCTTC. Translated: CASSRNNNEQFF.

The chain links TRBV27 to TRBJ2-7, with D perhaps matching TRBD1 (8 bases). The V gene's germline CDR1 is MNHEY and CDR2 SMNVEV (reference sequence). Trimming left V 5 bases short and J 0 bases short, with 14 bases between. The length of the CDR3 is 15 residues. This chain's CDR3 is CASSNRGGPSYEQYF. The DNA for the CDR3 is TGTGCCAGCAGTAACAGGGGGGGCCCCTCCTACGAGCAGTACTTC.

This rearrangement joins TRBV7-2 to TRBJ1-2, with no clear D. Germline V gene sequence: CDR1 SGHTA, CDR2 FQGNSA. This CDR3 is 13 amino acids long. The V end was cut by 2 bases, the J end by 2 bases, with 6 bases between. This CDR3 reads CASSLSRNYGYTF. Here the CDR3 DNA reads TGTGCCAGCAGCTTATCCAGGAACTATGGCTACACCTTC.

The chain has TRBV18 and TRBJ2-7, with 7 bases aligning to TRBD1. In germline, CDR1 is KGHSH, CDR2 LQKENI. V shed 3 bases, J shed 2 bases, and the junction held 7 bases outside the gene matches. The CDR3 extends over 15 amino acids. The CDR3 DNA reads TGTGCCAGCTCACCTCGACAGGGTTTACCCTACGAGCAGTACTTC. Encoded protein: CASSPRQGLPYEQYF.

The chain employs TRBV6-5 and TRBJ1-1; D possibly corresponds to TRBD1 (5 bases). The CDR3 length is 11 residues. CDR1 is MNHEY and CDR2 is SVGAGI in the germline V gene. The V and J ends lost 6 bases and 11 bases respectively, with 13 bases between them. The CDR3 DNA reads TGTGCCAGCAGCCCGGGGGTGGGGGCTTTCTTT. Translation: CASSPGVGAFF.

The chain uses TRBV4-3 and TRBJ1-2; D may be TRBD1 (6 bases). Trimming removed 0 bases from V and 0 bases from J, with 17 bases in between. From germline, CDR1 is LGHNA and CDR2 YSLEER. CDR3 length: 18 residues. The CDR3 DNA follows: TGCGCCAGCAGCCAAGATCTACCCGGACAGACCACTAACTATGGCTACACCTTC. This translates into CASSQDLPGQTTNYGYTF.

J is TRBJ1-1 and V is TRBV7-3, with 7 nucleotides matching TRBD1. Germline V CDR1 and CDR2: SGHTA, FQGTGA. The CDR3 length is 13 residues. The junction had 5 bases not matched to a gene; V was cut back by 6 bases and J by 4 bases. The CDR3 DNA reads as TGTGCCAGCAGACGGACAGGCGTCACTGAAGCTTTCTTT. Its protein product is CASRRTGVTEAFF. Variable domain in full (rest from reference TRBV7-3 and TRBJ1-1): GAGVSQTPSNKVTEKGKYVELRCDPISGHTALYWYRQSLGQGPEFLIYFQGTGAADDSGLPNDRFFAVRPEGSVSTLKIQRTERGDSAVYLCASRRTGVTEAFFGQGTRLTVV.

V usage is TRBV19 and J usage is TRBJ1-2; no firm D call. This CDR3 is built from 15 residues. V lost 2 bases and J 3 bases, leaving 13 bases between the germline ends. CDR1 LNHDA and CDR2 SQIVND come from the germline V gene (reference sequence). The CDR3 sequence is CASSIRRGGHYGYTF. In DNA form, the CDR3 reads TGTGCCAGTAGTATAAGACGAGGAGGGCACTATGGCTACACCTTC.

The V call is TRBV5-1, the J call TRBJ1-2, with D possibly TRBD1 on 6 matching bases. Germline V gives CDR1 SGHRS, CDR2 YFSETQ. There are 15 residues in the CDR3. V dropped 6 bases and J dropped 3 bases, with 18 bases sitting between them. CDR3 bases: TGCGCCAGCACCCTGGGTCCAGGGGATGACTATGGCTACACCTTC. Translation: CASTLGPGDDYGYTF.

The chain couples TRBV18 to TRBJ1-2; possible D gene TRBD1, 5 bases. This CDR3 is 14 amino acids long. CDR1 and CDR2 (germline): KGHSH, LQKENI. V dropped 2 bases and J dropped 4 bases, with 11 bases sitting between them. CDR3 nucleotides: TGTGCCAGCTCACCATCCGACAGCACCTATGGCTACACCTTC. It yields the protein CASSPSDSTYGYTF.

The chain carries TRBV19 and TRBJ2-7, with a weak D call TRBD1 (5 bases). The CDR3 length is 14 residues. The germline V gene has CDR1 LNHDA and CDR2 SQIVND (reference sequence). Between the trimmed V and J ends, which lost 4 bases and 1 base, there was a span of 11 bases. The CDR3 nucleotides read TGTGCCAGTAGTACCCGACAGCGATCCTACGAGCAGTACTTC. Its translation is CASSTRQRSYEQYF. Supplemented by reference TRBV19 and TRBJ2-7, the full variable domain reads DGGITQSPKYLFRKEGQNVTLSCEQNLNHDAMYWYRQDPGQGLRLIYYSQIVNDFQKGDIAEGYSVSREKKESFPLTVTSAQKNPTAFYLCASSTRQRSYEQYFGPGTRLTVT.

This sequence joins TRBV5-5 and TRBJ2-3; 8 bases match TRBD2. From germline, CDR1 is SGHKS and CDR2 YYEKEE (reference sequence). V was clipped by 1 base and J by 3 bases; unmatched bases: 7. The CDR3 contains 16 residues. CDR3 amino acids: CASSLRPSGGTDTQYF. The CDR3, as DNA: TGTGCCAGCAGCTTGCGACCGAGCGGGGGAACAGATACGCAGTATTTT.

V gene TRBV11-2 combines with J gene TRBJ1-5, with TRBD1 matching over 7 bases. After removal of 4 bases from V and 4 bases from J, the junction contained 4 bases not matched to a gene. The CDR3 extends over 14 amino acids. CDR1 and CDR2 (germline): SGHAT, FQNNGV. CDR3 protein: CASSWDSRNQPQHF. As DNA, the CDR3 is TGTGCCAGCAGCTGGGACAGCCGGAATCAGCCCCAGCATTTT.

The chain recombines TRBV11-2 with TRBJ2-7; the D gene is possibly TRBD1 (6 bases). The germline gives CDR1 SGHAT, CDR2 FQNNGV. V was clipped by 7 bases and J by 0 bases, with 7 bases between them. The CDR3 is 12 amino acids. CDR3 protein: CASTGVSYEQYF. The CDR3 DNA reads as TGTGCCAGCACAGGGGTCTCCTACGAGCAGTACTTC.

The V and J genes are TRBV7-2 and TRBJ2-4; 9 bases fit TRBD1. V shed 1 base and J 8 bases; nucleotides not matched to a gene: 6. The CDR3 runs to 15 residues. Germline CDR1 reads SGHTA; CDR2 reads FQGNSA. The CDR3 spells CASSLGRDRADIQYF. The CDR3 DNA is TGTGCCAGCAGCTTAGGGAGGGACAGGGCTGACATTCAGTACTTC.

This chain links TRBV19 with TRBJ1-1, with no clear D. Germline V gives CDR1 LNHDA, CDR2 SQIVND (reference sequence). V was clipped by 6 bases and J by 0 bases, with 14 bases between them. The CDR3 length is 15 residues. The CDR3 spells CASSKTVTLNTEAFF. Written as DNA, the CDR3 is TGTGCCAGTAGCAAAACGGTCACTTTGAACACTGAAGCTTTCTTT.

CDR3 protein: CASSSVVAGSYSAKNIQYF. CDR3 nucleotide sequence: TGTGCCAGCAGCTCCGTCGTGGCAGGGTCGTATTCGGCCAAAAACATTCAGTACTTC. The chain recombines TRBV7-9 with TRBJ2-4; possibly TRBD1 for D (5 bases). There are 19 residues in the CDR3. V was pared by 4 bases and J by 1 base, with 23 bases between. Germline assignment: CDR1 SEHNR and CDR2 FQNEAQ (reference sequence).

The chain carries TRBV3-1 (or the pseudogene TRBV3-2) and TRBJ1-1; the D gene is possibly TRBD1 (5 bases). The V end was cut by 4 bases, the J end by 1 base, with 13 bases between. The CDR3 consists of 15 residues. CDR1 and CDR2 from the germline V gene are LGHDT and YNNKEL (reference sequence). Written as DNA, the CDR3 is TGTGCCAGCAGCCCCACAAACGGGGGGAACACTGAAGCTTTCTTT. Translation gives CASSPTNGGNTEAFF.

The chain carries TRBV7-9 and TRBJ1-1; 9 bases align to TRBD1. The CDR3 covers 16 residues. Germline CDR1 SEHNR, CDR2 FQNEAQ (reference sequence). The V segment lost 5 bases and the J segment 5 bases; nucleotides outside the gene matches: 12. CDR3 in DNA: TGTGCCAGCAGCCTAAAGGGACAGGGCCTAGGTACTGAAGCTTTCTTT. Its translation is CASSLKGQGLGTEAFF.

The chain is built from TRBV6-5 and TRBJ1-1, with TRBD1 matching 8 bases. The CDR3 consists of 14 residues. CDR1 and CDR2 from the germline V gene are MNHEY and SVGAGI. V shed 7 bases, J shed 3 bases, and the junction held 7 bases outside the gene matches. The CDR3 is CASTQGQEYTEAFF. The CDR3 bases are TGTGCCAGCACCCAGGGACAGGAGTACACTGAAGCTTTCTTT.

The V gene is TRBV27, the J gene TRBJ1-3; a possible D gene is TRBD1 (5 bases). With 6 bases removed from V and 0 bases from J, the gap between germline ends came to 9 bases. The CDR3 contains 14 residues. Looked up from germline, CDR1 is MNHEY and CDR2 is SMNVEV (reference sequence). CDR3 residues: CASRGLNSGNTIYF. The CDR3 region has the DNA TGTGCCAGCAGGGGGCTAAACTCTGGAAACACCATATATTTT.

The chain uses TRBV19 and TRBJ1-2; 11 bases align to TRBD1. The germline V gene has CDR1 LNHDA and CDR2 SQIVND (reference sequence). The CDR3 runs to 14 residues. Losses at the gene ends were 3 bases for V and 7 bases for J; bases not matched to a gene: 4. CDR3 residues: CASSIPGTGGGYTF. CDR3 sequence (DNA): TGTGCCAGTAGTATCCCCGGGACAGGGGGTGGCTACACCTTC.

This clone was detected only a few times. The chain is built from TRBV4-2 and TRBJ1-2; 7 bases map to TRBD1. V lost 0 bases and J lost 3; bases outside the gene matches: 4. There are 15 residues in the CDR3. Looked up from germline, CDR1 is LGHNA and CDR2 is YNFKEQ. The CDR3 spells CASSQDDRVDYGYTF. The CDR3 bases are TGTGCCAGCAGCCAAGACGACAGGGTGGACTATGGCTACACCTTC.

The CDR3 nucleotides read TGTGCCAGTGCCCTTCCAGGGGATGCGGAAAAACTGTTTTTT. Translation: CASALPGDAEKLFF. This chain joins TRBV25-1 and TRBJ1-4; the D gene is possibly TRBD1 (6 bases). Trimming took off 9 bases at V and 8 bases at J, with 19 bases between the two ends. The CDR3 has 14 residues. CDR1 and CDR2 (germline): MGHDK, SYGVNS.

The chain links TRBV12-3 or TRBV12-4 to TRBJ2-7; 8 bases align to TRBD2. The V gene end was trimmed by 6 bases and the J gene end by 4 bases; junction bases not matched to a gene: 5. This CDR3 spans 13 amino acids. CDR3 amino acids: CASRDGGAYEQYF. The DNA of the CDR3 is TGTGCCAGCAGGGACGGGGGGGCATACGAGCAGTACTTC.

The chain carries TRBV3-1 (or the pseudogene TRBV3-2) and TRBJ1-2; no clear D gene. The V end was cut by 1 base, the J end by 8 bases, with 14 bases between. Per germline, CDR1 LGHDT and CDR2 YNNKEL (reference sequence). The CDR3 runs to 14 residues. CDR3 loop: CASSQGGGGLGYTF. The DNA of the CDR3 is TGTGCCAGCAGCCAAGGGGGTGGCGGGTTAGGCTACACCTTC.

V is TRBV7-2 and J is TRBJ1-4; TRBD1 might be the D (5 bases). The CDR3 contains 14 residues. V lost 5 bases and J 6 bases, leaving 13 bases between the germline ends. Germline CDR1 is SGHTA and CDR2 is FQGNSA. CDR3 loop: CASSPGRGDEKLFF. In nucleotides, the CDR3 is TGTGCCAGCAGCCCGGGTAGGGGTGATGAAAAACTGTTTTTT.

About this clone itself: Distinct nucleotide sequences in the sample also encode this CDR3. The J gene is TRBJ1-6, the V gene TRBV18; 9 nucleotides agree with TRBD1. CDR1 KGHSH and CDR2 LQKENI come from the germline V gene. Unmatched junction bases numbered 1, after V lost 3 bases and J lost 7 bases. CDR3 length equals 14 residues. The CDR3 sequence: CASSPGQGNSPLHF. CDR3 in DNA: TGTGCCAGCTCACCGGGACAGGGCAATTCACCCCTCCACTTT.